This T cell receptor (beta chain) was found in a study of blood T cell repertoires in COVID-19. Trimming cost V 4 bases and J 4 bases, with 11 bases left between them. Germline-derived CDR1 and CDR2 are SGDLS and YYNGEE. This CDR3 is 13 amino acids long. Sequencing was performed with immunoSEQ multiplex PCR; in TCRdb, only in-frame clones are kept and a portion is missing. This sample has about 230,000 clones; approximately 85% occur once, and the top ten carry 5.1%. The chain joins TRBV9 to TRBJ2-5; D uncertain. The source is a man in his forties or fifties with COVID-19, enrolled during active disease. Sequencing was performed on peripheral blood. CDR3 sequence reads: CASSPVFGETQYF. The CDR3 DNA is TGTGCCAGCAGCCCAGTGTTTGGAGAGACCCAGTACTTC.